The 9 T cell receptor beta chains reported below all come from one sample, sequenced in a study of T cells expressing NK-cell markers. TCRdb reprocessed the 5' RACE reads, keeping one entry per CDR3 protein, no DNA. The sample has approximately 440,000 distinct CDR3 sequences; the top ten hold about 1.5%. Sequencing was carried out using blood T cells: a sorted CD56 or NKG2C T cell subset, CD4+ or CD8+ T cells, or bulk PBMC T cells (not recorded which). These receptors all come from a woman in her 50s in good health.

The V and J genes are TRBV6-1 and TRBJ2-2; checking the TCRdb D call of TRBD1 is not possible without DNA. Germline loops: CDR1 MNHNS, CDR2 SASEGT. This CDR3 has 17 residues. This CDR3 reads CASSSLGGGANTGELFF.

This chain connects TRBV7-8 to TRBJ2-1; the TRBD1 assignment by TCRdb is unverifiable without DNA. The CDR3 loop spans 16 amino acids. The germline V gene has CDR1 SGHVS and CDR2 FQNEAQ. CDR3 sequence: CASSYPGHSSYNEQFF.

The chain employs TRBV29-1 and TRBJ2-1; the D call from TCRdb, TRBD2, cannot be confirmed without DNA. This CDR3 is built from 14 residues. Per the germline V gene, CDR1 is SQVTM and CDR2 is ANQGSEA. CDR3 in amino acids: CSVAAGGWAGEQFF.

The rearrangement joins TRBV21-1 to TRBJ2-7. TRBV21-1 is assigned pseudogene status. The CDR3 is 12 residues long. The CDR3: CASSAMGYEQYF.

The chain joins TRBV7-9 to TRBJ2-1. Germline lookup yields CDR1 SEHNR and CDR2 FQNEAQ (reference sequence). The CDR3 length is 16 residues. CDR3: CASSSLEGGVHNEQFF.

V usage is TRBV29-1 and J usage is TRBJ2-7. This CDR3 has 12 amino acids. Germline V gives CDR1 SQVTM, CDR2 ANQGSEA. The CDR3 here is CSVEDTFYEQYF.

The chain has TRBV12-3 or TRBV12-4 and TRBJ1-1. The CDR3 spans 14 residues. The CDR3 sequence is CASSLYRSLGEAFF.

The rearrangement links TRBV4-1 to TRBJ2-7; TCRdb's D call, TRBD1, is unchecked because there is no DNA. The CDR3 length is 17 residues. CDR1 and CDR2 from the germline V gene are MGHRA and YSYEKL. CDR3 region: CASSQDRSTGQAYEQYF.

V and J are TRBV7-2 and TRBJ2-1; checking the TCRdb D call of TRBD2 is not possible without DNA. CDR1 is SGHTA and CDR2 is FQGNSA in the germline V gene. CDR3 size: 18 residues. The chain's CDR3 is CASSMGLAGGSFYNEQFF.